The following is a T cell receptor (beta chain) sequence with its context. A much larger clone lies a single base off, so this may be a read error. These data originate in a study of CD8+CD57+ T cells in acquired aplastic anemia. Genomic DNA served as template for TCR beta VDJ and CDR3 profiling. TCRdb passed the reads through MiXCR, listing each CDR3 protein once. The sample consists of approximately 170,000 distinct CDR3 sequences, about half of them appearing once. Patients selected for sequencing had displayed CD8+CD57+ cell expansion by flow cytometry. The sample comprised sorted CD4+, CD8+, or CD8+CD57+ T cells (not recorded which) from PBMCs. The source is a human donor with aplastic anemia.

CDR3 nucleotides: TGTGCCAGCAGCCACTCCTCGGGTTCCGGAAACACCACATATTTT. This gives the protein CASSHSSGSGNTTYF. The chain links TRBV7-3 to TRBJ1-3; D remains unclear. Per the germline V gene, CDR1 is SGHTA and CDR2 is FQGTGA. The CDR3 consists of 15 residues. The variable domain in full, with the rest retrieved from reference TRBV7-3 and TRBJ1-3, is GAGVSQTPSNKVTEKGKYVELRCDPISGHTALYWYRQSLGQGPEFLIYFQGTGAADDSGLPNDRFFAVRPEGSVSTLKIQRTERGDSAVYLCASSHSSGSGNTTYFGEGSWLTVV.